One sample yielded the 16 T cell receptor beta chains listed below, sequenced in a study of blood T cells in healthy people across ages (dated by TCRdb to 2013 to 2016). Library preparation was by 5' RACE. TCRdb records Illumina HiSeq 2500 as the sequencer. A second PCR of 7 to 11 cycles was performed with a sample-barcoded 5' primer and a J-beta primer mix. TCRdb ran its own pipeline on the public reads, namely fastp trimming at Q25 and MiXCR clone calling, and kept in-frame beta chains. Every entry covers one CDR3 protein and lists the most common genes and DNA from its rows. The sample profile shows about 780,000 distinct CDR3 sequences; about half of them were found once. Clones ranked in the top ten supply less than 20% of the sample. Sequenced sample: blood. These receptors all come from an elderly man in good health.

The genes are TRBV7-9 and TRBJ2-5, with a tentative D call TRBD2 (7 bases). This CDR3 has 18 residues. V was trimmed by 4 bases and J by 1 base, leaving 22 bases between them. CDR1 and CDR2 from the germline V gene are SEHNR and FQNEAQ (reference sequence). The CDR3 region is CASSWGGGSPAIQETQYF. CDR3 coding DNA: TGTGCCAGCAGCTGGGGGGGCGGGTCACCAGCGATCCAAGAGACCCAGTACTTC. Full variable domain (rest looked up from reference TRBV7-9 and TRBJ2-5): DTGVSQNPRHKITKRGQNVTFRCDPISEHNRLYWYRQTLGQGPEFLTYFQNEAQLEKSRLLSDRFSAERPKGSFSTLEIQRTEQGDSAMYLCASSWGGGSPAIQETQYFGPGTRLLVL.

This clonotype was detected a few times. The chain is built from TRBV7-2 and TRBJ2-7, with 7 bases aligning to TRBD2. The V and J ends lost 2 bases and 7 bases, in that order; junction bases with no gene match: 11. The CDR3 length is 15 residues. The germline V gene has CDR1 SGHTA and CDR2 FQGNSA. CDR3 coding DNA: TGTGCCAGCAGCTTAACGGGAGGAGCGAATCGGGAGCAGTACTTC. It encodes CASSLTGGANREQYF. Complete variable domain (other parts from reference TRBV7-2 and TRBJ2-7): GAGVSQSPSNKVTEKGKDVELRCDPISGHTALYWYRQSLGQGLEFLIYFQGNSAPDKSGLPSDRFSAERTGGSVSTLTIQRTQQEDSAVYLCASSLTGGANREQYFGPGTRLTVT.

The sample holds many counts of this clonotype. CDR3 amino acids: CASSQGPSGGQETQYF. The CDR3, as DNA: TGTGCCAGCAGCCAAGGGCCTAGCGGGGGGCAAGAGACCCAGTACTTC. V gene TRBV4-2 combines with J gene TRBJ2-5, with 11 bases matching TRBD2. The CDR3 has 16 residues. Germline values: CDR1 LGHNA, CDR2 YNFKEQ. The trim removed 1 base at V and 2 bases at J, leaving 3 bases unmatched.

To note about this clonotype: The CDR3 end shows no conserved phenylalanine or tryptophan, and so a read error is likely. The chain joins TRBV9 to TRBJ2-1; D ambiguous. V was pared by 6 bases and J by 0 bases, with 16 bases between. Germline values: CDR1 SGDLS, CDR2 YYNGEE. The CDR3 is made up of 16 amino acids. The CDR3 DNA sequence: TGTGCCAGCACCCCCTCCGGGCTCAGCTCCTACAATGAGCAGTTCTAC. This gives the protein CASTPSGLSSYNEQFY.

The rearrangement joins TRBV5-1 to TRBJ2-1, with D possibly being TRBD2 (6 bases). Germline values: CDR1 SGHRS, CDR2 YFSETQ. V lost 0 bases, J lost 6 bases, and 13 bases lay in between. This CDR3 contains 15 residues. Written as DNA, the CDR3 is TGCGCCAGCAGCTTGGCCCAGCGGGTCCTCAATGAGCAGTTCTTC. This gives the protein CASSLAQRVLNEQFF.

The rearrangement joins TRBV3-1 to TRBJ2-1; tentatively, D is TRBD2 (5 bases). V was shortened by 3 bases and J by 0 bases, with 12 bases between the two germline ends. This CDR3 has 16 residues. Germline CDR1 LGHDT, CDR2 YNNKEL (reference sequence). The CDR3 bases are TGTGCCAGCAGCCATTACAGCGGTAGCTCCTACAATGAGCAGTTCTTC. Translated, it gives CASSHYSGSSYNEQFF.

The chain carries TRBV10-3 and TRBJ2-6; TRBD2 matches 14 bases. The CDR3 is 20 amino acids. With V trimmed by 0 bases and J by 6 bases, 10 bases remained unmatched. The germline V gene encodes CDR1 ENHRY and CDR2 SYGVKD. This chain's CDR3 is CAISESRGGTSGRMANVLTF. CDR3 DNA: TGTGCCATCAGTGAGTCCCGTGGCGGGACTAGCGGGAGAATGGCCAACGTCCTGACTTTC.

This clonotype came up a few times. J is TRBJ2-7 and V is TRBV2; a possible D gene is TRBD2 (5 bases). V shed 7 bases and J shed 3 bases, with 7 bases lying between them. Germline V lookup: CDR1 SNHLY, CDR2 FYNNEI. The CDR3 runs 11 residues. The CDR3 loop reads CASTAVYEQYF. The CDR3 bases are TGTGCCAGCACAGCGGTCTACGAGCAGTACTTC.

This sequence joins TRBV6-6 and TRBJ2-5; D is possibly TRBD1 or TRBD2 (5 bases each). Germline V gene lookup returns CDR1 MNHNY and CDR2 SVGAGI (reference sequence). The CDR3 extends over 15 amino acids. V was trimmed by 2 bases and J by 5 bases, leaving 15 bases between them. The CDR3 region is CASSYQQGPRETQYF. The CDR3 region has the DNA TGTGCCAGCAGTTACCAGCAGGGACCTCGTGAGACCCAGTACTTC.

This clonotype occurred a few times. The chain is built from TRBV5-1 and TRBJ2-3, with D uncertain. This CDR3 is built from 13 residues. CDR1 and CDR2 from the germline V gene are SGHRS and YFSETQ. V was trimmed by 0 bases and J by 5 bases, leaving 7 bases between them. This CDR3 is CASSLEALDTQYF. In DNA form, the CDR3 reads TGCGCCAGCAGCTTGGAGGCTTTAGATACGCAGTATTTT.

This clonotype was seen a handful of times. The chain links TRBV6-1 to TRBJ2-3; a weak D match, TRBD2 (5 bases). V dropped 5 bases and J dropped 1 base, with 16 bases sitting between them. Germline CDR1 reads MNHNS; CDR2 reads SASEGT. This CDR3 has 16 residues. CDR3 in DNA: TGTGCCAGCAGTCCTACACGGGGAGTAGGCACAGATACGCAGTATTTT. This encodes CASSPTRGVGTDTQYF.

With respect to this clonotype: One base away lies a much larger clone, so this may be a sequencing read error. The gene calls are TRBV29-1 and TRBJ2-1, with D possibly being TRBD1 (5 bases). The closer fit of TRBJ2-7 to the DNA end suggests the J call may be wrong. In germline, CDR1 is SQVTM, CDR2 ANQGSEA. The CDR3 length is 14 residues. The CDR3 DNA follows: TGCAGCGTACAAAAGGCAGGGAAAAGGGTTGAGCAGTACTTC. This sequence encodes CSVQKAGKRVEQYF.

The rearrangement joins TRBV12-3 or TRBV12-4 to TRBJ1-1; TRBD1 matches 8 bases. CDR3 length: 14 residues. V was clipped by 6 bases and J by 3 bases; unmatched bases: 6. CDR3 in amino acids: CASRQTGADTEAFF. The CDR3 coding sequence is TGTGCCAGCAGACAGACAGGGGCGGACACTGAAGCTTTCTTT.

This clonotype turned up a few times. The J gene is TRBJ2-1, the V gene TRBV11-3, with 13 bases lining up with TRBD2. Germline CDR1 and CDR2: SGHNT and YENEEA. This CDR3 has 17 residues. After removal of 6 bases from V and 1 base from J, the junction contained 6 bases not matched to a gene. In nucleotides, the CDR3 is TGTGCCAGCAGGGCCGGGACTAGCGGGGCTTCCTACAATGAGCAGTTCTTC. This sequence encodes CASRAGTSGASYNEQFF. Filled out from reference TRBV11-3 and TRBJ2-1, the complete variable domain reads EAGVVQSPRYKIIEKKQPVAFWCNPISGHNTLYWYLQNLGQGPELLIRYENEEAVDDSQLPKDRFSAERLKGVDSTLKIQPAELGDSAVYLCASRAGTSGASYNEQFFGPGTRLTVL.

This clonotype was found a few times. The genes are TRBV19 and TRBJ2-5; 12 nucleotides match TRBD2. The germline V gene encodes CDR1 LNHDA and CDR2 SQIVND (reference sequence). The CDR3 runs 16 residues. J was trimmed by 4 bases and V by 5 bases; bases with no gene match: 8. CDR3 in DNA: TGTGCCAGTAGTCCAGGACTAGCGGGAATCTCAGAGACCCAGTACTTC. Protein product: CASSPGLAGISETQYF.

The chain uses TRBV10-3 and TRBJ1-2; 8 nucleotides match TRBD1. The CDR3 sequence is 13 residues long. The J segment lost 2 bases and the V segment lost 7 bases, leaving 3 bases of the junction unmatched. Germline V lookup: CDR1 ENHRY, CDR2 SYGVKD. CDR3 in DNA: TGTGCCATCACCAGGGACAGGAACTATGGCTACACCTTC. Amino acid sequence: CAITRDRNYGYTF.